One and the same sample provided the 16 T cell receptor beta chains below, sequenced in a study of siplizumab effects on memory and regulatory T cells (dated 2019 in TCRdb). Libraries were built with the immunoSEQ multiplex PCR assay. TCRdb retrieved this table from immuneACCESS and kept in-frame rearrangements only. Not all clones are present; in checked studies, unresolved V genes account for under half, and no reason is known for the remainder. This sample has about 100,000 clones in its table, and more than 85% of those were observed once. Of the sample, 2.5% to 3% is held by the ten largest clones. Source material: CD4+ T cells sorted from blood. Source of these receptors: a human donor in good health. Some clones in this sample may be carry-over from other donors' samples.

This chain links TRBV11-3 with TRBJ2-3; D not resolved. The germline gives CDR1 SGHNT, CDR2 YENEEA. The CDR3 loop spans 12 amino acids. Between the trimmed V and J ends, which lost 5 bases and 5 bases, there was a span of 8 bases. Here the CDR3 reads CASSLSGDTQYF. The CDR3 DNA sequence: TGTGCCAGCAGCCTATCAGGAGATACGCAGTATTTT.

This clone was recorded once. This chain uses TRBV11-1 with TRBJ2-4, with D maybe TRBD2 (5 bases). Germline CDR1 is SGHAT and CDR2 is FQDESV (reference sequence). Trimming pared 1 base from V and 7 bases from J, leaving 17 bases between. The CDR3 covers 16 residues. The CDR3 spells CASSLGLAGQGNIQYF. The CDR3 coding sequence is TGTGCCAGCAGCTTAGGTCTTGCGGGCCAAGGGAACATTCAGTACTTC.

This rearrangement joins TRBV2 to TRBJ1-6; D perhaps matches TRBD1 (6 bases). The CDR3 spans 16 residues. Trimming took 4 bases from V and 10 from J, leaving 20 bases between them. Germline assignment: CDR1 SNHLY and CDR2 FYNNEI. The CDR3 coding sequence is TGTGCCAGCAGTGGGGACCCGGGGGCGGCTTCCTCACCCCTCCACTTT. Its protein is CASSGDPGAASSPLHF.

This sequence joins TRBV11-2 and TRBJ2-1; TRBD2 agrees at 8 bases. The CDR3 contains 17 residues. With V trimmed by 3 bases and J by 3 bases, 10 bases remained unmatched. Germline assignment: CDR1 SGHAT and CDR2 FQNNGV. The CDR3 sequence: CASSLPAGAWGYNEQFF. As DNA, the CDR3 is TGTGCCAGCAGCTTGCCAGCGGGAGCGTGGGGCTACAATGAGCAGTTCTTC.

The chain recombines TRBV7-3 with TRBJ2-5; D is ambiguous. This CDR3 comprises 15 residues. V lost 5 bases and J 3 bases, leaving 16 bases between the germline ends. CDR1 and CDR2 (germline): SGHTA, FQGTGA. The CDR3 protein is CASSPIQMAKETQYF. CDR3 nucleotide sequence: TGTGCCAGCAGCCCCATCCAGATGGCGAAAGAGACCCAGTACTTC.

V is TRBV2 and J is TRBJ2-7, with D uncertain. The germline CDR1 and CDR2 sequences are SNHLY and FYNNEI. The CDR3 has 15 amino acids. Between the trimmed V and J ends, which lost 8 bases and 6 bases, there was a span of 23 bases. The chain's CDR3 is CASADRAGLPTEQYF. In DNA, the CDR3 is TGTGCCAGCGCGGACCGGGCAGGCCTCCCTACCGAGCAGTACTTC.

This clone was picked up one time. It is unclear where the CDR3 begins or ends on the DNA, so no DNA is shown, and the CDR3 is as TCRdb lists it. The chain has TRBV28 and TRBJ1-2; TRBD1 is the table's D call, not checked against the DNA. Including both end residues, the CDR3 is 15 amino acids long. Per germline, CDR1 MDHEN and CDR2 SYDVKM. The CDR3 is CASSSSTGGDYGYTF.

The chain recombines TRBV30 with TRBJ1-3, with D hard to call. In germline, CDR1 is GTSNPN, CDR2 SVGIG (reference sequence). The V end lost 5 bases, the J end lost 0 bases, and 11 bases lay between the germline ends. The CDR3 is 14 residues long. The CDR3 region is CAWRRTSSGNTIYF. The CDR3 region has the DNA TGTGCCTGGCGCCGGACGAGCTCTGGAAACACCATATATTTT.

The chain couples TRBV21-1 to TRBJ1-4. TRBV21-1 counts as a pseudogene. The CDR3 is made up of 13 amino acids. The CDR3 sequence: CASTFIVDEKLFF. CDR3 DNA sequence: TGTGCCAGCACCTTTATAGTGGATGAAAAACTGTTTTTT.

The chain carries TRBV2 and TRBJ2-6; either TRBD1 or TRBD2 may fit D (5 bases each). Trimming took 8 bases from V and 13 from J, leaving 18 bases between them. The CDR3 sequence is 13 residues long. Germline CDR1 is SNHLY and CDR2 is FYNNEI. CDR3 sequence reads: CASGLRDANVLTF. CDR3 nucleotide sequence: TGTGCCAGCGGACTCCGGGACGCTAATGTCCTGACTTTC.

The chain carries TRBV5-1 and TRBJ1-1, with TRBD1 matching 7 bases. The J segment lost 0 bases and the V segment lost 3 bases, leaving 8 bases of the junction unmatched. CDR1 SGHRS and CDR2 YFSETQ come from the germline V gene. This CDR3 comprises 16 residues. CDR3 sequence: CASSWTGQIMNTEAFF. The DNA for the CDR3 is TGCGCCAGCAGCTGGACGGGACAGATCATGAACACTGAAGCTTTCTTT.

The chain has TRBV6-1 and TRBJ2-3, with D hard to call. Germline V gives CDR1 MNHNS, CDR2 SASEGT. Trimming stripped 5 bases from V and 3 bases from J, with 9 bases between. The CDR3 sequence is 13 residues long. Written as DNA, the CDR3 is TGTGCCAGCAGTTTCCGGAAAACAGATACGCAGTATTTT. Translated: CASSFRKTDTQYF.

The chain is built from TRBV5-4 and TRBJ2-1, with D perhaps assigned TRBD1 or TRBD2 (6 bases each). V was pared by 3 bases and J by 7 bases, with 17 bases between. Germline loops: CDR1 SGHNT, CDR2 YYREEE (reference sequence). The CDR3 covers 15 residues. In nucleotides, the CDR3 is TGTGCCAGCAGCTGGGGGGCCGAGATCGAGAATGAGCAGTTCTTC. Translated, it gives CASSWGAEIENEQFF. Drawing the rest from reference TRBV5-4 and TRBJ2-1, the complete variable domain is ETGVTQSPTHLIKTRGQQVTLRCSSQSGHNTVSWYQQALGQGPQFIFQYYREEENGRGNFPPRFSGLQFPNYSSELNVNALELDDSALYLCASSWGAEIENEQFFGPGTRLTVL.

The gene calls are TRBV13 and TRBJ2-2; 7 bases line up with TRBD2. V was pared by 5 bases and J by 6 bases, with 6 bases of the junction left unmatched. In germline, CDR1 is PRHDT, CDR2 FYEKMQ (reference sequence). The CDR3 consists of 14 residues. DNA for the CDR3: TGTGCCAGCAGCGATCGGGACTACCCCGGGGAGCTGTTTTTT. It codes for CASSDRDYPGELFF. Filled out from reference TRBV13 and TRBJ2-2, the complete variable domain reads AAGVIQSPRHLIKEKRETATLKCYPIPRHDTVYWYQQGPGQDPQFLISFYEKMQSDKGSIPDRFSAQQFSDYHSELNMSSLELGDSALYFCASSDRDYPGELFFGEGSRLTVL.

Comments on this clone: One junction end disagrees with the germline gene, perhaps due to a read error. This same CDR3 is encoded by further DNA sequences in the sample. V gene TRBV4-2 combines with J gene TRBJ2-6; tentatively, D is TRBD1 (5 bases). The germline V gene encodes CDR1 LGHNA and CDR2 YNFKEQ. This CDR3 region has 15 residues. The CDR3 loop is CASSQGQTGANVLTF. The CDR3 nucleotides are TGTGCCAGCAGCCAAGGACAGACTGGGGCCAACGTCCTGACCTTC.

The chain combines TRBV9 with TRBJ2-3; D is unclear. The V end lost 4 bases, the J end lost 5 bases, and 11 bases lay between the germline ends. Germline V lookup: CDR1 SGDLS, CDR2 YYNGEE. The CDR3 is 13 residues long. The CDR3, as DNA: TGTGCCAGCAGCCCTCGTTTGGGAGATACGCAGTATTTT. This encodes CASSPRLGDTQYF. Supplemented by reference TRBV9 and TRBJ2-3, the full variable domain reads DSGVTQTPKHLITATGQRVTLRCSPRSGDLSVYWYQQSLDQGLQFLIQYYNGEERAKGNILERFSAQQFPDLHSELNLSSLELGDSALYFCASSPRLGDTQYFGPGTRLTVL.